Listed here are 21 T cell receptor beta chains from one sample, sequenced in a study of blood T cell repertoires in COVID-19. The method was immunoSEQ multiplex PCR; TCRdb's version includes in-frame clones alone and lacks a portion of them. The sample shows 80,000 to 100,000 clones, 75% to 90% of them seen only once. Source material: peripheral blood. These receptors all stem from a human donor in a cohort sampled during active COVID-19.

This chain uses TRBV7-9 with TRBJ2-7, with 7 bases matching TRBD2. V was pared by 0 bases and J by 2 bases, with 7 bases of the junction left unmatched. In germline, CDR1 is SEHNR, CDR2 FQNEAQ (reference sequence). The CDR3 is made up of 16 amino acids. CDR3 bases: TGTGCCAGCAGCTTAGCCCCGGGGGGAAATCCCTACGAGCAGTACTTC. Amino acid sequence: CASSLAPGGNPYEQYF.

The chain links TRBV6-6 to TRBJ2-7; TRBD2 matches 10 bases. Germline lookup yields CDR1 MNHNY and CDR2 SVGAGI (reference sequence). The CDR3 runs 16 residues. The ends lost 6 bases at V and 3 bases at J; junction bases unmatched: 11. CDR3 in amino acids: CASSPSVGTSVYEQYF. CDR3 bases: TGTGCCAGCAGCCCATCGGTGGGGACTAGCGTCTACGAGCAGTACTTC.

The chain couples TRBV7-2 to TRBJ2-7; 7 bases line up with TRBD2. The CDR3 is 14 amino acids. Germline V gene lookup returns CDR1 SGHTA and CDR2 FQGNSA. The V segment lost 0 bases and the J segment 3 bases; nucleotides outside the gene matches: 2. CDR3: CASSLAGGSYEQYF. CDR3 bases: TGTGCCAGCAGCTTAGCGGGCGGGAGCTACGAGCAGTACTTC. The full variable domain, in which reference TRBV7-2 and TRBJ2-7 provide the parts outside the CDR3, is GAGVSQSPSNKVTEKGKDVELRCDPISGHTALYWYRQSLGQGLEFLIYFQGNSAPDKSGLPSDRFSAERTGGSVSTLTIQRTQQEDSAVYLCASSLAGGSYEQYFGPGTRLTVT.

This clone was observed once. The chain has TRBV7-9 and TRBJ1-1; D is possibly TRBD1 (6 bases). Looked up from germline, CDR1 is SEHNR and CDR2 is FQNEAQ (reference sequence). The CDR3 spans 14 residues. V lost 4 bases to trimming and J lost 1 base, with 10 bases between them. CDR3 sequence: CASSSGEANTEAFF. Written as DNA, the CDR3 is TGTGCCAGCAGCTCAGGGGAAGCGAACACTGAAGCTTTCTTT.

The J gene is TRBJ2-1, the V gene TRBV11-2; tentatively, D is TRBD2 (5 bases). The CDR3 runs to 16 residues. The V gene's germline CDR1 is SGHAT and CDR2 FQNNGV. Trimming cost V 0 bases and J 4 bases, with 13 bases left between them. CDR3 sequence: CASSLDKSGTYNEQFF. The CDR3 DNA is TGTGCCAGCAGCTTAGATAAAAGCGGAACATACAATGAGCAGTTCTTC. Full variable domain (missing parts from reference TRBV11-2 and TRBJ2-1): EAGVAQSPRYKIIEKRQSVAFWCNPISGHATLYWYQQILGQGPKLLIQFQNNGVVDDSQLPKDRFSAERLKGVDSTLKIQPAKLEDSAVYLCASSLDKSGTYNEQFFGPGTRLTVL.

The chain couples TRBV5-8 to TRBJ2-1; D uncertain. With 0 bases removed from V and 8 bases from J, the gap between germline ends came to 15 bases. CDR3 length equals 15 residues. Germline V CDR1 and CDR2: SGHTS, YDEGEE. CDR3 residues: CASSLAITSMDEQFF. CDR3 DNA: TGTGCCAGCAGCTTGGCAATTACCAGTATGGATGAGCAGTTCTTC.

The chain employs TRBV27 and TRBJ2-1; possible D gene TRBD2, 6 bases. Germline loops: CDR1 MNHEY, CDR2 SMNVEV (reference sequence). The CDR3 length is 15 residues. Between the trimmed V and J ends, which lost 6 bases and 6 bases, there was a span of 18 bases. Here the CDR3 reads CASSPWGERSNEQFF. The CDR3 coding sequence is TGTGCCAGCAGCCCTTGGGGGGAGAGGAGCAATGAGCAGTTCTTC.

This chain links TRBV6-5 with TRBJ2-1, with 7 bases aligning to TRBD2. The CDR3 totals 15 residues. V shed 4 bases, J shed 5 bases, and the junction held 8 bases outside the gene matches. The germline V gene encodes CDR1 MNHEY and CDR2 SVGAGI. Here the CDR3 reads CASSSPSGTNNEQFF. Written as DNA, the CDR3 is TGTGCCAGCAGTTCGCCTTCCGGGACTAACAATGAGCAGTTCTTC.

The CDR3 here is CASRGQAGRYEQYF. The CDR3 DNA is TGTGCCAGTAGAGGTCAAGCGGGAAGGTACGAGCAGTACTTC. The chain links TRBV19 to TRBJ2-7; TRBD2 aligns across 7 bases. Germline V gene sequence: CDR1 LNHDA, CDR2 SQIVND (reference sequence). Trimming cost V 6 bases and J 4 bases; bases outside gene matches: 9. The CDR3 sequence is 14 residues long.

The chain combines TRBV19 with TRBJ1-6; D not certain. The V end was cut by 9 bases, the J end by 0 bases, with 9 bases between. The CDR3 has 14 amino acids. Germline V gives CDR1 LNHDA, CDR2 SQIVND (reference sequence). CDR3 DNA sequence: TGTGCCAGCGGAGTAAGCTCCTATAATTCACCCCTCCACTTT. It encodes CASGVSSYNSPLHF.

The chain recombines TRBV25-1 with TRBJ2-7, with no clear D. Trimming cost V 5 bases and J 3 bases, with 8 bases left between them. The CDR3 spans 12 residues. The germline V gene encodes CDR1 MGHDK and CDR2 SYGVNS. The CDR3 nucleotides read TGTGCCAGCAGTTTGACTGTCTACGAGCAGTACTTC. Its translation is CASSLTVYEQYF.

The V gene is TRBV6-4, the J gene TRBJ2-5; D unclear. The germline gives CDR1 MRHNA, CDR2 SNTAGT. There are 19 residues in the CDR3. V shed 11 bases and J shed 3 bases, with 34 bases lying between them. CDR3 DNA: TGTGCCGCCGCTGTGAGTTTCGGCCCCAAGGTATGGCGGAAAGAGACCCAGTACTTC. This sequence encodes CAAAVSFGPKVWRKETQYF.

Notes on this clone: Mismatch with germline at one junction end may stem from a read error. This chain connects TRBV7-2 to TRBJ2-3; 8 bases are shared with TRBD2. Germline-derived CDR1 and CDR2 are SGHTA and FQGNSA. The CDR3 is made up of 12 amino acids. CDR3 sequence reads: CASSLERTSLNF. The DNA of the CDR3 is TGTGCCAGCAGCTTAGAAAGGACTAGCCTTAATTTT.

The J gene is TRBJ2-1, the V gene TRBV7-9; TRBD2 matches at 9 bases. Trimming removed 7 bases from V and 9 bases from J; junction bases left unmatched: 10. The CDR3 totals 14 residues. CDR1 is SEHNR and CDR2 is FQNEAQ in the germline V gene (reference sequence). The CDR3 DNA follows: TGTGCCAGCACCAAACCTATAGCGGGAGCTGAGCAGTTCTTC. It is translated as CASTKPIAGAEQFF.

The gene calls are TRBV9 and TRBJ2-2; maybe TRBD1 (5 bases). Trimming stripped 3 bases from V and 0 bases from J, with 12 bases between. The germline V gene has CDR1 SGDLS and CDR2 YYNGEE. The CDR3 extends over 16 amino acids. For the CDR3, the DNA is TGTGCCAGCAGCGAGGGGTTAAGGTCGAACACCGGGGAGCTGTTTTTT. It is translated as CASSEGLRSNTGELFF.

J is TRBJ2-7 and V is TRBV2; TRBD2 matches at 9 bases. CDR3 length equals 15 residues. The V gene end was trimmed by 6 bases and the J gene end by 2 bases; junction bases not matched to a gene: 8. Germline values: CDR1 SNHLY, CDR2 FYNNEI. CDR3: CASRRTSGSAYEQYF. The CDR3 nucleotides read TGTGCCAGCAGAAGAACTAGCGGGTCGGCCTACGAGCAGTACTTC.

The genes are TRBV15 and TRBJ1-1, with D unresolved. The germline V gene has CDR1 LNHNV and CDR2 YYDKDF (reference sequence). V was pared by 3 bases and J by 1 base, with 15 bases between. The CDR3 loop spans 16 amino acids. In nucleotides, the CDR3 is TGTGCCACCAGCAGTCCAAATGGACTCACGAACACTGAAGCTTTCTTT. This translates into CATSSPNGLTNTEAFF.

The rearrangement links TRBV5-1 to TRBJ2-7; TRBD2 matches 13 bases. The germline CDR1 and CDR2 sequences are SGHRS and YFSETQ. The V gene end was trimmed by 4 bases and the J gene end by 5 bases; junction bases not matched to a gene: 9. The CDR3 runs 16 residues. CDR3 sequence: CASSPFGLAGENEQYF. CDR3 nucleotide sequence: TGCGCCAGCAGCCCCTTCGGACTAGCGGGAGAGAACGAGCAGTACTTC.

The chain links TRBV7-9 to TRBJ2-5; tentatively, D is TRBD1 (5 bases). This CDR3 spans 13 amino acids. Germline values: CDR1 SEHNR, CDR2 FQNEAQ (reference sequence). V was clipped by 5 bases and J by 4 bases, with 11 bases between them. CDR3 amino acids: CASSQDSRETQYF. In DNA, the CDR3 is TGTGCCAGCAGCCAAGACAGTCGAGAGACCCAGTACTTC. The whole variable domain, filled in from reference TRBV7-9 and TRBJ2-5, reads DTGVSQNPRHKITKRGQNVTFRCDPISEHNRLYWYRQTLGQGPEFLTYFQNEAQLEKSRLLSDRFSAERPKGSFSTLEIQRTEQGDSAMYLCASSQDSRETQYFGPGTRLLVL.

The V call is TRBV5-1, the J call TRBJ1-2, with D maybe TRBD1 (6 bases). The CDR3 loop spans 13 amino acids. CDR1 is SGHRS and CDR2 is YFSETQ in the germline V gene. V dropped 4 bases and J dropped 2 bases, with 9 bases sitting between them. The CDR3 loop is CASSQDRNYGYTF. As DNA, the CDR3 is TGCGCCAGCAGCCAAGACAGGAACTATGGCTACACCTTC.

This clone was observed a single time. This chain joins TRBV6-1 and TRBJ2-7; 11 nucleotides match TRBD2. The germline CDR1 and CDR2 sequences are MNHNS and SASEGT. V lost 4 bases to trimming and J lost 5 bases; unmatched junction nucleotides: 10. This CDR3 spans 16 amino acids. CDR3 DNA: TGTGCCAGCAGTGCGACACTAGCGGGAGCTGGTAACGAGCAGTACTTC. It translates to CASSATLAGAGNEQYF.